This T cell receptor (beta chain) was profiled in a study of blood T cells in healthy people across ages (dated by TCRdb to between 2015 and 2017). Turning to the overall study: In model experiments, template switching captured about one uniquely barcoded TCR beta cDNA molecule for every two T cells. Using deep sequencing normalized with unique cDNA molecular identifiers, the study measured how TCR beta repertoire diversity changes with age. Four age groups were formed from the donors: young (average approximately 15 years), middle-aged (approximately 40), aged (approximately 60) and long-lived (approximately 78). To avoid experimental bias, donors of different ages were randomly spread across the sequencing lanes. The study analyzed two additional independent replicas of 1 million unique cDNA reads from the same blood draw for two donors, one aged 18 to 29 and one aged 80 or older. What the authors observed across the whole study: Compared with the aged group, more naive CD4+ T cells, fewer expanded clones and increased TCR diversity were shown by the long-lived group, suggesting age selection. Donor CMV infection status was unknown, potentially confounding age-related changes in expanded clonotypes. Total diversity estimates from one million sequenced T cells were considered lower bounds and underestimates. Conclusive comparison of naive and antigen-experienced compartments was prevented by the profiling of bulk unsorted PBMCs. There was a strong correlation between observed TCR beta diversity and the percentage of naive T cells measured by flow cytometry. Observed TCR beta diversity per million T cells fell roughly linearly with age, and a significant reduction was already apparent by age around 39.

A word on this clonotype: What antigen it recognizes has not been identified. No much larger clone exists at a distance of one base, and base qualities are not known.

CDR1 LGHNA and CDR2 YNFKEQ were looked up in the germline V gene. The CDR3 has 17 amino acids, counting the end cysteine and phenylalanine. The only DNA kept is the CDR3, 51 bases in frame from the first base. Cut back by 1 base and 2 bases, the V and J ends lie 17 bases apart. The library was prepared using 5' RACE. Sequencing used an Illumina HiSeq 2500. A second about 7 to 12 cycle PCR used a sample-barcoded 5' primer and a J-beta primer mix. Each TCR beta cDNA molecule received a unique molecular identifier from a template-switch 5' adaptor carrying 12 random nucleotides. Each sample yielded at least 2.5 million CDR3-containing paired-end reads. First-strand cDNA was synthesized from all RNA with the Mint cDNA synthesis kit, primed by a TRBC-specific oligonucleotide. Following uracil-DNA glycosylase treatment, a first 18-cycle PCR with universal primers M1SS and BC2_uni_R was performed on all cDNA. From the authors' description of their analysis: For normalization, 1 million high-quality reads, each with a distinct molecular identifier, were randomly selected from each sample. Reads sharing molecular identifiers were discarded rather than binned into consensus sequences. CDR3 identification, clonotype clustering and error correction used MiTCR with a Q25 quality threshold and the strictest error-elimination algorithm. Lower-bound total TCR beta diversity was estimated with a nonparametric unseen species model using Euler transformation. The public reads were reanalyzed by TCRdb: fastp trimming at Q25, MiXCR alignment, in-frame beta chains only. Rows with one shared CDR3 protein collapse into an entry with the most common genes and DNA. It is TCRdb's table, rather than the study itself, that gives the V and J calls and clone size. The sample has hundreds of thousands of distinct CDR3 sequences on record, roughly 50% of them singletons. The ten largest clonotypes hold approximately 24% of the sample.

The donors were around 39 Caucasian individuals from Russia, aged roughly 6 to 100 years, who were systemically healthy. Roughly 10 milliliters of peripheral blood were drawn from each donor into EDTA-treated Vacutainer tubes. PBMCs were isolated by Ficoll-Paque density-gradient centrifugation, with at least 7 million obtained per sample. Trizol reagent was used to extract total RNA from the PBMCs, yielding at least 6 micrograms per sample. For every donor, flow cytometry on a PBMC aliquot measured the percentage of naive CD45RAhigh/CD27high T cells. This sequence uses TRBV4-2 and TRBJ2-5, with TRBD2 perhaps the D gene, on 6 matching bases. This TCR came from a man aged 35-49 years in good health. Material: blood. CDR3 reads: CASSQGRADDNQETQYF. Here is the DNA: TGTGCCAGCAGCCAAGGGAGGGCAGACGACAATCAAGAGACCCAGTACTTC.